This entry describes one T cell receptor (beta chain). In the original workflow: Reference gene primer amplification gave nucleated cell count estimates. The repertoire was sequenced with immunoSEQ multiplex PCR; TCRdb's copy has only in-frame clones and lacks some. Clonal size and the V and J genes are those of that table, whereas D and trimming came from the DNA. The table has a few hundred thousand clones, roughly 87% seen once. These data come from a study of blood T cell repertoires in COVID-19. Whole-study context: T cells, B-cell-depleted T cells, or PBMCs provided the cDNA or gDNA that served as material.

Participants were aged about 18 to 95 years, lived in 20 to 25 US areas, and enrolled virtually. Assignment of participants to cohorts was predicated upon participant-reported clinical history. The material sequenced was PBMCs or T cells enriched from blood (not recorded which). This TCR came from a young man with acute COVID-19.

The CDR3 sequence: CASSKTTGKETQYF. The CDR3 nucleotides are TGTGCCAGCAGCAAAACGACAGGGAAAGAGACCCAGTACTTC. V usage is TRBV5-6 and J usage is TRBJ2-5, with 7 bases matching TRBD1. J gave up 3 bases and V 4 bases, and 6 bases lay outside the gene matches. The CDR3 extends over 14 amino acids. Germline CDR1 is SGHDT and CDR2 is YYEEEE.